This entry lists 14 T cell receptor beta chains sequenced from one sample in a study of cytomegalovirus exposure and HLA in healthy donors. 60 Vbeta and 13 Jbeta primers were used in PCR. Clones were sequenced by immunoSEQ multiplex PCR, and TCRdb holds only the in-frame ones, with some missing. This sample has nearly 300,000 clones; roughly 89% occur once, and the top ten carry less than 4.5%. The sample was PBMCs. The receptors originated from a man aged 40-49 years in good health and CMV-seropositive.

V is TRBV12-2 and J is TRBJ2-3; the table's D call of TRBD2 was not tested on the DNA. TRBV12-2 is listed as a pseudogene. CDR3 size: 18 residues. In DNA, the CDR3 is TGTGCAAGTCGCCCCGGGACTAGCGGGATGTCTAGCACAGATACGCAGTATTTT. Its protein product is CASRPGTSGMSSTDTQYF.

This sequence joins TRBV28 and TRBJ2-5, with TRBD2 matching 14 bases. V trimming: 10 bases; J trimming: 1 base; junction bases outside the gene matches: 8. From germline, CDR1 is MDHEN and CDR2 SYDVKM. There are 16 residues in the CDR3. CDR3 region: CAISTSGREIQETQYF. The CDR3 nucleotides are TGTGCCATTTCGACTAGCGGGAGGGAGATCCAAGAGACCCAGTACTTC.

The chain is built from TRBV5-1 and TRBJ2-5; 13 bases are a match to TRBD2. CDR1 is SGHRS and CDR2 is YFSETQ in the germline V gene. Trimming took 4 bases from V and 4 from J; bases not matched to a gene: 1. The CDR3 runs to 14 residues. As DNA, the CDR3 is TGCGCCAGCAGCGGACTAGCGGGAGCAGAGACCCAGTACTTC. Protein: CASSGLAGAETQYF.

The chain recombines TRBV7-9 with TRBJ2-7, with D maybe TRBD2 (6 bases). This CDR3 has 14 residues. V was cut by 0 bases and J by 3 bases, with 9 bases left in between. Looked up from germline, CDR1 is SEHNR and CDR2 is FQNEAQ (reference sequence). CDR3 sequence (DNA): TGTGCCAGCAGCTTAGCGATTAGCGGCTACGAGCAGTACTTC. Translated: CASSLAISGYEQYF.

A few counts support this clone. The chain uses TRBV6-5 and TRBJ2-5; TRBD2 might be the D (5 bases). The CDR3 is made up of 13 amino acids. Germline CDR1 MNHEY, CDR2 SVGAGI. V was trimmed by 2 bases and J by 3 bases, leaving 7 bases between them. The CDR3 is CASSYGGEETQYF. Written as DNA, the CDR3 is TGTGCCAGCAGTTACGGAGGAGAAGAGACCCAGTACTTC.

In the case of this clone: The junction shows a germline mismatch at one end, possibly a read error. This chain links TRBV4-1 with TRBJ2-7; 7 bases align to TRBD1. CDR3 length: 14 amino acids. Germline assignment: CDR1 MGHRA and CDR2 YSYEKL. The CDR3 sequence: CTSSPGQTGYEQYF. The CDR3 DNA follows: TGCACCAGCAGCCCGGGACAGACTGGATACGAGCAGTACTTC.

The chain employs TRBV25-1 and TRBJ2-1; TRBD1 aligns across 12 bases. From germline, CDR1 is MGHDK and CDR2 SYGVNS. There are 16 residues in the CDR3. Unmatched junction bases numbered 4, after V lost 6 bases and J lost 1 base. The CDR3 DNA reads as TGTGCCAGCAGAGGGACAGGGGGCGAATCCTACAATGAGCAGTTCTTC. It yields the protein CASRGTGGESYNEQFF.

This rearrangement joins TRBV4-2 to TRBJ2-1; a possible D gene is TRBD2 (5 bases). Germline CDR1 is LGHNA and CDR2 is YNFKEQ. The CDR3 runs to 16 residues. Trimming took 0 bases from V and 3 from J, leaving 12 bases between them. The CDR3 DNA sequence: TGTGCCAGCAGCCAAGATTTGAGACGGGACTACAATGAGCAGTTCTTC. The encoded protein is CASSQDLRRDYNEQFF.

The V call is TRBV6-5, the J call TRBJ1-5, with D perhaps matching TRBD1 (6 bases). This CDR3 contains 15 residues. V was cut by 6 bases and J by 0 bases, with 12 bases left in between. The V gene's germline CDR1 is MNHEY and CDR2 SVGAGI. The CDR3 protein is CASRRGQFSNQPQHF. The CDR3 region has the DNA TGTGCCAGCAGACGAGGACAGTTTAGCAATCAGCCCCAGCATTTT.

The V call is TRBV28, the J call TRBJ2-3, with TRBD2 identical over 10 bases. CDR1 is MDHEN, CDR2 SYDVKM, per germline. Trimming removed 5 bases from V and 6 bases from J; junction bases left unmatched: 14. This CDR3 spans 17 amino acids. The CDR3 DNA is TGTGCCAGCAGTACCATTAGCGGGAGGCCCACCCCCGATACGCAGTATTTT. Translation gives CASSTISGRPTPDTQYF.

The V gene is TRBV18, the J gene TRBJ1-2, with 10 bases aligning to TRBD1. This CDR3 has 14 residues. V dropped 5 bases and J dropped 4; count of bases not matched to a gene: 4. Germline loops: CDR1 KGHSH, CDR2 LQKENI. CDR3 sequence (DNA): TGTGCCAGCTCAACGACAGGGGGCCCCTATGGCTACACCTTC. It specifies CASSTTGGPYGYTF.

Comments on this clone: The sample contains more than one DNA sequence encoding this CDR3. This chain links TRBV19 with TRBJ1-2; D might be TRBD1 (6 bases). The CDR3 runs to 13 residues. Germline V gene lookup returns CDR1 LNHDA and CDR2 SQIVND (reference sequence). The V gene lost 4 bases and the J gene lost 4 bases, with 10 bases spanning the gap. The CDR3 is CASSNTGTYGYTF. The CDR3 DNA sequence: TGTGCCAGTAGTAATACAGGGACCTATGGCTACACCTTC.

In regard to this clone: The identical CDR3 is also encoded by other nucleotide sequences in the sample. This chain connects TRBV5-1 to TRBJ2-1, with 10 positions matching TRBD2. Germline V lookup: CDR1 SGHRS, CDR2 YFSETQ. The V gene end was trimmed by 4 bases and the J gene end by 1 base; junction bases not matched to a gene: 5. CDR3 size: 16 residues. The CDR3 region has the DNA TGCGCCAGCAGCGCCGGACTAGCGGTTTCCTACAATGAGCAGTTCTTC. Translated: CASSAGLAVSYNEQFF.

The chain employs TRBV19 and TRBJ1-4; tentative D call: TRBD1 (5 bases). CDR3 length: 14 amino acids. The germline CDR1 and CDR2 sequences are LNHDA and SQIVND (reference sequence). Trimming stripped 6 bases from V and 5 bases from J, with 13 bases between. The CDR3 loop reads CASRVSGKNEKLFF. The CDR3 coding sequence is TGTGCCAGTAGGGTGTCAGGGAAAAATGAAAAACTGTTTTTT.